Presented here are 9 T cell receptor beta chains from one specimen sequenced in a study of blood T cell repertoires in COVID-19. Method: immunoSEQ multiplex PCR; TCRdb's copy keeps in-frame clones and lacks some. The sample carries hundreds of thousands of clones, roughly 85% recorded once. Sequences were obtained from peripheral blood. The receptor set was obtained from a woman under 30 with acute or convalescent COVID-19.

This chain links TRBV5-1 with TRBJ1-1; unclear D gene. The CDR3 covers 14 residues. Trimming removed 0 bases at V and 11 bases at J, with 17 bases between. CDR1 is SGHRS, CDR2 YFSETQ, per germline. The DNA of the CDR3 is TGCGCCAGCAGCTTGGCAGCGACTCACTCCGAGGCTTTCTTT. Translated: CASSLAATHSEAFF.

This clone was detected only once. This chain uses TRBV3-1 (or the pseudogene TRBV3-2) with TRBJ1-4; D remains unclear. Trimming stripped 4 bases from V and 8 bases from J, with 14 bases between. The CDR3 extends over 14 amino acids. Looked up from germline, CDR1 is LGHDT and CDR2 is YNNKEL (reference sequence). The DNA for the CDR3 is TGTGCCAGCAGCCCAAAAGAGGGCGTGGAAAAACTGTTTTTT. Protein: CASSPKEGVEKLFF.

The DNA of the CDR3 is TGTGCCAGAACAGGGGTCCCACCCCTCCACTTT. It encodes CARTGVPPLHF. The V gene is TRBV21-1, the J gene TRBJ1-6; TRBD1 is the table's D call and was not checked against the DNA. TRBV21-1 is an annotated pseudogene. The CDR3 has 11 amino acids.

J is TRBJ2-3 and V is TRBV25-1; D possibly corresponds to TRBD2 (5 bases). This CDR3 is 13 amino acids long. V shed 5 bases and J shed 6 bases, with 12 bases lying between them. The germline gives CDR1 MGHDK, CDR2 SYGVNS. CDR3 residues: CASSRGAVDTQYF. In DNA form, the CDR3 reads TGTGCCAGCAGTCGGGGTGCGGTGGATACGCAGTATTTT.

V is TRBV3-1 (or the pseudogene TRBV3-2) and J is TRBJ2-7; D call uncertain. The length of the CDR3 is 15 residues. Germline loops: CDR1 LGHDT, CDR2 YNNKEL (reference sequence). The V gene lost 0 bases and the J gene lost 4 bases, with 13 bases spanning the gap. The CDR3 bases are TGTGCCAGCAGCCAAGACGAGGATGTTGCGTACGAGCAGTACTTC. This translates into CASSQDEDVAYEQYF.

V usage is TRBV12-5 and J usage is TRBJ1-2; 7 bases are a match to TRBD1. The V and J ends lost 2 bases and 4 bases, in that order; junction bases with no gene match: 4. Germline loops: CDR1 LGHNT, CDR2 FRNRAP. CDR3 length equals 14 residues. CDR3: CASGLYRDSYGYTF. CDR3 sequence (DNA): TGTGCTAGTGGTTTGTACCGGGACAGCTATGGCTACACCTTC. Using reference TRBV12-5 and TRBJ1-2 for the parts outside the CDR3, the full variable domain is DARVTQTPRHKVTEMGQEVTMRCQPILGHNTVFWYRQTMMQGLELLAYFRNRAPLDDSGMPKDRFSAEMPDATLATLKIQPSEPRDSAVYFCASGLYRDSYGYTFGSGTRLTVV.

The J gene is TRBJ1-1, the V gene TRBV2; D is perhaps TRBD1 (5 bases). This CDR3 comprises 13 residues. From germline, CDR1 is SNHLY and CDR2 FYNNEI. V was clipped by 11 bases and J by 0 bases, with 13 bases between them. The DNA for the CDR3 is TGTGCCTGCGTGGACATACTGAACACTGAAGCTTTCTTT. This translates into CACVDILNTEAFF.

The CDR3 here is CASSFAGGNEQYF. In DNA, the CDR3 is TGTGCCAGCAGCTTTGCGGGAGGAAACGAGCAGTACTTC. This chain uses TRBV7-3 with TRBJ2-7, with 8 bases fitting TRBD2. CDR3 size: 13 residues. The germline V gene encodes CDR1 SGHTA and CDR2 FQGTGA. V lost 3 bases to trimming and J lost 5 bases; unmatched junction nucleotides: 3. Supplemented by reference TRBV7-3 and TRBJ2-7, the full variable domain reads GAGVSQTPSNKVTEKGKYVELRCDPISGHTALYWYRQSLGQGPEFLIYFQGTGAADDSGLPNDRFFAVRPEGSVSTLKIQRTERGDSAVYLCASSFAGGNEQYFGPGTRLTVT.

The rearrangement uses TRBV6-1 and TRBJ1-5; perhaps TRBD1 as D (5 bases). The CDR3 runs to 16 residues. Germline CDR1 reads MNHNS; CDR2 reads SASEGT. The V end lost 4 bases, the J end lost 0 bases, and 13 bases lay between the germline ends. The CDR3 region has the DNA TGTGCCAGCAGTGGGATCGGGACTCATAGCAATCAGCCCCAGCATTTT. It codes for CASSGIGTHSNQPQHF.